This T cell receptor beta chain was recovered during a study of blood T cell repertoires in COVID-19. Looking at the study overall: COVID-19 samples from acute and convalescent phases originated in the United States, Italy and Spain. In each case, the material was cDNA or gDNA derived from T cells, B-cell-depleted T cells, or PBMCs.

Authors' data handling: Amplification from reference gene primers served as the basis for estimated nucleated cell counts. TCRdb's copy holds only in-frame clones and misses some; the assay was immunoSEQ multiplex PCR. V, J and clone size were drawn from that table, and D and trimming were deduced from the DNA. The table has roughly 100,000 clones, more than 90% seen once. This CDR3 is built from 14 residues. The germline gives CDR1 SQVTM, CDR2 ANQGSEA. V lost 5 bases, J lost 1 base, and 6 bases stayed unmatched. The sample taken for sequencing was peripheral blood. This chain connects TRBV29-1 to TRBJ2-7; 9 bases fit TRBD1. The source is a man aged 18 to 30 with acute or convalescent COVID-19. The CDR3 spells CSVQHRGPSYEQYF. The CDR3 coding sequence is TGCAGCGTTCAACACAGGGGGCCGTCCTACGAGCAGTACTTC.